These 27 T cell receptor beta chains share one sample of origin, sequenced in a study of OX40 agonist ivuxolimab in advanced cancers. Profiling relied on immunoSEQ multiplex PCR, and the TCRdb table lists in-frame clones only, not all of them. The sample lists around 69,000 clones; more than 65% were seen once. This specimen was CD4+ or CD8+ T cells sorted from blood, taken in a trial of the OX40 agonist ivuxolimab. The receptors derive from an adult with an advanced solid tumor such as melanoma, head and neck, liver or kidney cancer.

The chain has TRBV28 and TRBJ1-4; no clear D. The CDR3 sequence is 14 residues long. The V gene's germline CDR1 is MDHEN and CDR2 SYDVKM. Trimming removed 2 bases at V and 4 bases at J, with 8 bases between. The CDR3 protein is CASSLEALNEKLFF. The CDR3 nucleotides read TGTGCCAGCAGTTTAGAAGCGCTTAATGAAAAACTGTTTTTT.

Only a few counts were recorded for this clone. This chain links TRBV2 with TRBJ2-2; D is uncertain. The length of the CDR3 is 12 residues. Germline CDR1 SNHLY, CDR2 FYNNEI. V was cut by 4 bases and J by 3 bases, with 3 bases left in between. In nucleotides, the CDR3 is TGTGCCAGCAGTGCCGACACCGGGGAGCTGTTTTTT. Residues: CASSADTGELFF.

V usage is TRBV7-2 and J usage is TRBJ1-2; 7 bases are shared with TRBD1. There are 15 residues in the CDR3. Germline values: CDR1 SGHTA, CDR2 FQGNSA. V was pared by 5 bases and J by 4 bases, with 10 bases of the junction left unmatched. This chain's CDR3 is CASSPLQGKGYGYTF. Here the CDR3 DNA reads TGTGCCAGCAGCCCATTACAGGGGAAAGGCTATGGCTACACCTTC.

V usage is TRBV5-1 and J usage is TRBJ2-5, with D perhaps TRBD1 (6 bases). Germline V CDR1 and CDR2: SGHRS, YFSETQ. The ends were cut back, 5 bases at V and 2 bases at J, with 7 bases in the middle. This CDR3 has 12 amino acids. CDR3 protein: CASRGAQETQYF. CDR3 DNA: TGCGCCAGCAGGGGGGCACAAGAGACCCAGTACTTC.

The table lists this clone with a few counts. This chain connects TRBV7-2 to TRBJ2-1; 9 bases fit TRBD2. The CDR3 is 19 residues long. Germline V CDR1 and CDR2: SGHTA, FQGNSA. Trimming removed 1 base from V and 0 bases from J; junction bases left unmatched: 10. The CDR3, as DNA: TGTGCCAGCAGCTTAGTTCGGCGAGCGGGAGGCGGCTCCTACAATGAGCAGTTCTTC. It specifies CASSLVRRAGGGSYNEQFF.

This clone turned up a few times. This chain links TRBV19 with TRBJ1-3; TRBD1 might be the D (6 bases). This CDR3 contains 17 residues. The germline V and J ends were trimmed by 4 bases and 1 base, with 17 bases remaining between them. CDR1 is LNHDA, CDR2 SQIVND, per germline (reference sequence). CDR3 sequence reads: CASSNDVRTASGNTIYF. The CDR3 DNA is TGTGCCAGTAGTAATGATGTTAGGACAGCGTCTGGAAACACCATATATTTT.

The chain has TRBV5-1 and TRBJ2-2; 7 bases agree with TRBD2. Trimming at V came to 1 base and at J to 3 bases, leaving 3 bases not matched to a gene. The CDR3 runs 15 residues. Germline CDR1 SGHRS, CDR2 YFSETQ. The CDR3 is CASSLYGRYTGELFF. The CDR3 nucleotides are TGCGCCAGCAGCTTGTACGGGAGGTACACCGGGGAGCTGTTTTTT.

The rearrangement links TRBV19 to TRBJ2-5, with D perhaps TRBD1 or TRBD2 (6 bases each). V lost 4 bases and J lost 6, with 21 bases in between. CDR1 and CDR2 (germline): LNHDA, SQIVND (reference sequence). The CDR3 is 16 amino acids. The CDR3 DNA sequence: TGTGCCAGTAGTAGCTTCATCAGGGGACTGATAAAGACCCAGTACTTC. This translates into CASSSFIRGLIKTQYF. Using reference TRBV19 and TRBJ2-5 for the parts outside the CDR3, the full variable domain is DGGITQSPKYLFRKEGQNVTLSCEQNLNHDAMYWYRQDPGQGLRLIYYSQIVNDFQKGDIAEGYSVSREKKESFPLTVTSAQKNPTAFYLCASSSFIRGLIKTQYFGPGTRLLVL.

The table lists this clone with a few counts. The chain employs TRBV2 and TRBJ2-2, with D possibly TRBD2 on 5 matching bases. V was pared by 7 bases and J by 1 base, with 13 bases between. The germline CDR1 and CDR2 sequences are SNHLY and FYNNEI. The CDR3 is 15 residues long. The CDR3 bases are TGTGCCAGCACCGAACGGACTCTGAACACCGGGGAGCTGTTTTTT. This sequence encodes CASTERTLNTGELFF.

The chain is built from TRBV7-9 and TRBJ2-7, with TRBD1 as a possible D gene (5 bases). Trimming pared 1 base from V and 4 bases from J, leaving 11 bases between. CDR1 is SEHNR and CDR2 is FQNEAQ in the germline V gene (reference sequence). The CDR3 is 14 residues long. Written as DNA, the CDR3 is TGTGCCAGCAGCTTAGGCAGGGTGGGGTACGAGCAGTACTTC. Translating it yields CASSLGRVGYEQYF.

This chain joins TRBV28 and TRBJ2-1; D unclear. The CDR3 runs 15 residues. The V end lost 7 bases, the J end lost 10 bases, and 23 bases lay between the germline ends. Germline CDR1 reads MDHEN; CDR2 reads SYDVKM. DNA of the CDR3: TGTGCCAGCACGGGTGGGCCAACCCGAAGTCGGGAGCAGTTCTTC. Its translation is CASTGGPTRSREQFF.

This sequence joins TRBV5-6 and TRBJ2-1; 7 positions match TRBD2. This CDR3 has 17 residues. Trimming took 3 bases from V and 4 from J; bases not matched to a gene: 13. Germline assignment: CDR1 SGHDT and CDR2 YYEEEE. The CDR3 protein is CASSWRASGQFYNEQFF. The CDR3 DNA follows: TGTGCCAGCAGCTGGAGGGCTAGCGGACAATTTTACAATGAGCAGTTCTTC.

This clone was counted a single time. V usage is TRBV18 and J usage is TRBJ1-4; a possible D gene is TRBD1 (6 bases). There are 14 residues in the CDR3. The V gene's germline CDR1 is KGHSH and CDR2 LQKENI. V was pared by 8 bases and J by 0 bases, with 10 bases between. The CDR3 sequence is CASRDRSTNEKLFF. The CDR3 nucleotides read TGTGCCAGCCGCGACAGGTCAACTAATGAAAAACTGTTTTTT.

The chain links TRBV7-6 to TRBJ2-5, with 13 bases that match TRBD2. Germline CDR1 reads SGHVS; CDR2 reads FNYEAQ. The CDR3 is 19 residues long. Losses at the gene ends were 1 base for V and 5 bases for J; bases not matched to a gene: 13. For the CDR3, the DNA is TGTGCCAGCAGCTTAGGGTGGGGACTAGCGGGGTCCATATGGGAGACCCAGTACTTC. It translates to CASSLGWGLAGSIWETQYF.

The rearrangement uses TRBV6-6 and TRBJ1-1; 8 bases fit TRBD1. Trimming at V came to 6 bases and at J to 6 bases, leaving 9 bases not matched to a gene. In germline, CDR1 is MNHNY, CDR2 SVGAGI (reference sequence). CDR3 length equals 14 residues. DNA for the CDR3: TGTGCCAGCAGCCCCCGGACAGGGCGTTCTGAAGCTTTCTTT. Translating it yields CASSPRTGRSEAFF.

This chain connects TRBV4-1 to TRBJ1-3; TRBD1 matches at 8 bases. J was trimmed by 8 bases and V by 0 bases; bases with no gene match: 12. Germline CDR1 and CDR2: MGHRA and YSYEKL. The CDR3 totals 17 residues. CDR3 loop: CASSQDKTGQGRYTIYF. For the CDR3, the DNA is TGCGCCAGCAGCCAAGATAAAACCGGACAGGGAAGGTACACCATATATTTT.

The CDR3 spells CASSIAEGFGTQYF. CDR3 in DNA: TGTGCCAGTAGTATAGCTGAAGGGTTTGGGACCCAGTACTTC. The gene calls are TRBV19 and TRBJ2-5; D unclear. The CDR3 totals 14 residues. Trimming shortened V by 1 base and J by 7 bases, and 13 bases separated the two germline ends. Germline V gene data show CDR1 as LNHDA and CDR2 as SQIVND (reference sequence).

The chain combines TRBV7-9 with TRBJ1-3; 7 bases agree with TRBD1. CDR1 and CDR2 from the germline V gene are SEHNR and FQNEAQ (reference sequence). Trimming removed 5 bases from V and 3 bases from J; junction bases left unmatched: 19. The CDR3 totals 19 residues. The CDR3 DNA is TGTGCCAGCAGCCCAACTCCCGGGACAGCGCTAAGGGGTGGAAACACCATATATTTT. Translated: CASSPTPGTALRGGNTIYF.

The gene calls are TRBV18 and TRBJ2-5, with 9 positions matching TRBD1. Per germline, CDR1 KGHSH and CDR2 LQKENI. The CDR3 extends over 14 amino acids. The trim removed 6 bases at V and 3 bases at J, leaving 5 bases unmatched. The CDR3 region has the DNA TGTGCCAGCTCGTTGGACAGGGGAAAAGAGACCCAGTACTTC. It is translated as CASSLDRGKETQYF.

The V call is TRBV27, the J call TRBJ2-1; no clear D. The germline V gene has CDR1 MNHEY and CDR2 SMNVEV (reference sequence). The V gene lost 4 bases and the J gene lost 6 bases, with 16 bases spanning the gap. The CDR3 consists of 15 residues. CDR3 loop: CASSSDMPVGNEQFF. The CDR3 DNA follows: TGTGCCAGCAGTTCCGACATGCCTGTCGGCAATGAGCAGTTCTTC.

The V call is TRBV14, the J call TRBJ1-1; TRBD1 is a possible D gene (5 bases). CDR1 is SGHDN and CDR2 is FVKESK in the germline V gene. Deletions cut 4 bases from V and 8 bases from J, with 14 bases between. This CDR3 comprises 13 residues. The CDR3 nucleotides read TGTGCCAGCAGCCCAGCGGCCAGGGCCGAAGCTTTCTTT. Amino acid sequence: CASSPAARAEAFF.

The gene calls are TRBV7-2 and TRBJ2-6; D is undetermined. CDR1 and CDR2 from the germline V gene are SGHTA and FQGNSA. The CDR3 runs 15 residues. With 3 bases removed from V and 0 bases from J, the gap between germline ends came to 6 bases. The CDR3 DNA sequence: TGTGCCAGCAGCTTGTGGGGCTCTGGGGCCAACGTCCTGACTTTC. Translation gives CASSLWGSGANVLTF.

The J gene is TRBJ1-5, the V gene TRBV6-5, with D unclear. The CDR3 is 13 residues long. Germline-derived CDR1 and CDR2 are MNHEY and SVGAGI. Trimming left V 5 bases short and J 3 bases short, with 8 bases between. The CDR3 DNA follows: TGTGCCAGCAGTCAACAGAACAATCAGCCCCAGCATTTT. Protein sequence: CASSQQNNQPQHF.

The chain has TRBV5-8 and TRBJ2-3; D unresolved. This CDR3 is built from 12 residues. V lost 5 bases, J lost 4 bases, and 8 bases lay in between. CDR1 SGHTS and CDR2 YDEGEE come from the germline V gene. The CDR3 protein is CASRRGADTQYF. As DNA, the CDR3 is TGTGCCAGCAGAAGAGGCGCAGATACGCAGTATTTT.

This clone was seen a few times. The CDR3: CAISGPLGTSHYEQYF. The CDR3 coding sequence is TGTGCCATCAGTGGCCCCCTCGGAACCAGCCACTACGAGCAGTACTTC. The rearrangement links TRBV10-3 to TRBJ2-7; no clear D gene. Germline V lookup: CDR1 ENHRY, CDR2 SYGVKD. The CDR3 spans 16 residues. Trimming pared 4 bases from V and 3 bases from J, leaving 19 bases between.

This clone was counted between two and nine times. The chain is built from TRBV7-6 and TRBJ2-7; TRBD1 matches 7 bases. The CDR3 runs to 15 residues. Germline values: CDR1 SGHVS, CDR2 FNYEAQ. The V gene end was trimmed by 0 bases and the J gene end by 7 bases; junction bases not matched to a gene: 9. CDR3 coding DNA: TGTGCCAGCAGCTTAGCGCATGGTACAGGGGATGAGCAGTACTTC. Amino acids: CASSLAHGTGDEQYF.

The DNA of the CDR3 is TGTGCCAGTGGACGGACGGCCCGCTCCTACGAGCAGTACTTC. It translates to CASGRTARSYEQYF. V and J are TRBV19 and TRBJ2-7; no clear D gene. Trimming shortened V by 8 bases and J by 0 bases, and 14 bases separated the two germline ends. The CDR3 length is 14 residues. Germline CDR1 LNHDA, CDR2 SQIVND (reference sequence).